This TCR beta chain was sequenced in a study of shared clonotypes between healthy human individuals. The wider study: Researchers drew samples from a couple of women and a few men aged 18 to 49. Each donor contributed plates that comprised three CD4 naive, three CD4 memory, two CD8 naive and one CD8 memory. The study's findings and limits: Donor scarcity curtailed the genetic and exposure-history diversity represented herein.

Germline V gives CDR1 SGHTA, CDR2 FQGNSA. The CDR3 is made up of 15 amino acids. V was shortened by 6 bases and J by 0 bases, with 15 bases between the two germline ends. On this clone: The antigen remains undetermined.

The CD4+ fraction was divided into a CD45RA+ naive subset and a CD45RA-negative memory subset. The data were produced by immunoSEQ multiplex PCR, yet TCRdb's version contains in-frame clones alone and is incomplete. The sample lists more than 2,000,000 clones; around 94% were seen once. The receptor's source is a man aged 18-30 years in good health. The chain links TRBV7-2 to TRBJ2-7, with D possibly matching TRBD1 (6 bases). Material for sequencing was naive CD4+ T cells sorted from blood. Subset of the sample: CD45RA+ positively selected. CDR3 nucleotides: TGTGCCAGCAGGCACCGGGACACTATCTCCTACGAGCAGTACTTC. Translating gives CASRHRDTISYEQYF.